This note documents a single TCR beta chain sequence. Its antigen is unknown. This sample stems from a study of vaccination effects on CD4 cells after COVID-19. The overall study: Every participant took two doses of the BNT162b2 or mRNA-1273 vaccine.

Findings and caveats of the study: Marked clonal contraction was seen late after vaccination (in both infection- and vaccine-induced clones).

Data came from immunoSEQ multiplex PCR; TCRdb stores just in-frame clones and leaves some out. The table has approximately 30,000 clones, roughly 68% seen once. Antigen-specific CD4+ T cells expanded by the ViraFEST assay with viral peptide pools were then sequenced. CD4+ T cell isolation took place after 10 days of culture. Among the vaccine recipients, none had a prior SARS-CoV-2 infection, and nucleocapsid antibodies were negative. Replacing half the medium with IL-2 medium was done on days 3 and 7. The receptor was isolated from a human donor who received a COVID-19 vaccine. This specimen was CD4+ T cells from PBMCs cultured with HCoV-NL63 spike peptides, taken before COVID-19 vaccination.

CDR3 region: CASSTYRGAREQYF. The CDR3 coding sequence is TGTGCCAGTAGTACATATCGGGGGGCTCGGGAGCAGTACTTC. V is TRBV19 and J is TRBJ2-7; D possibly corresponds to TRBD2 (7 bases). The CDR3 runs 14 residues. Germline V CDR1 and CDR2: LNHDA, SQIVND (reference sequence). V dropped 4 bases and J dropped 7 bases, with 17 bases sitting between them.